This TCR beta chain appears in the sequencing data of a study of OX40 agonist ivuxolimab in advanced cancers. Study-level background: Patients were infused with ivuxolimab every 2 weeks at 0.01 to 10 mg/kg. At approximately 80% male, the cohort had a mean age of about 55 years, ranging from 23 to 79. Three individuals attained partial responses, comprising one hepatocellular carcinoma case and two cutaneous melanoma cases. Notes on the study in general: Mean expanded clone counts were higher in CD8+ than CD4+ T cells.

The CDR3 is 14 amino acids. Between the trimmed V and J ends, which lost 3 bases and 3 bases, there was a span of 9 bases. Germline V gene lookup returns CDR1 MDHEN and CDR2 SYDVKM. Concerning this clone: The antigen is not known.

TCRdb's copy holds only in-frame clones and misses some; the assay was immunoSEQ multiplex PCR. The sample holds about 19,000 clones, roughly 70% seen once. The TCR comes from an adult with an advanced solid tumor such as melanoma, head and neck, liver or kidney cancer. The genes are TRBV28 and TRBJ1-3; D perhaps matches TRBD1 (6 bases). The specimen comprised CD4+ or CD8+ T cells sorted from blood, sampled in a trial of the OX40 agonist ivuxolimab. CDR3 in DNA: TGTGCCAGCAGTTTGGACAGTTTTGGAAACACCATATATTTT. Translated, it gives CASSLDSFGNTIYF.